This T cell receptor (beta chain) is from a study of cytomegalovirus exposure and HLA in healthy donors. Assay used: immunoSEQ multiplex PCR; TCRdb lists only in-frame clones, some missing. This table holds about 150,000 clones, roughly 89% found once. This CDR3 has 15 amino acids. Trimming removed 0 bases from V and 1 base from J, with 7 bases in between. The germline gives CDR1 LNHDA, CDR2 SQIVND (reference sequence). Source material: PBMCs. The TCR was taken from a woman in her late teens or twenties in good health and CMV-seropositive. The rearrangement uses TRBV19 and TRBJ1-3; no reliable D call. The CDR3 DNA reads TGTGCCAGTAGTATAGACTGGCCATCTGGAAACACCATATATTTT. Translated: CASSIDWPSGNTIYF.